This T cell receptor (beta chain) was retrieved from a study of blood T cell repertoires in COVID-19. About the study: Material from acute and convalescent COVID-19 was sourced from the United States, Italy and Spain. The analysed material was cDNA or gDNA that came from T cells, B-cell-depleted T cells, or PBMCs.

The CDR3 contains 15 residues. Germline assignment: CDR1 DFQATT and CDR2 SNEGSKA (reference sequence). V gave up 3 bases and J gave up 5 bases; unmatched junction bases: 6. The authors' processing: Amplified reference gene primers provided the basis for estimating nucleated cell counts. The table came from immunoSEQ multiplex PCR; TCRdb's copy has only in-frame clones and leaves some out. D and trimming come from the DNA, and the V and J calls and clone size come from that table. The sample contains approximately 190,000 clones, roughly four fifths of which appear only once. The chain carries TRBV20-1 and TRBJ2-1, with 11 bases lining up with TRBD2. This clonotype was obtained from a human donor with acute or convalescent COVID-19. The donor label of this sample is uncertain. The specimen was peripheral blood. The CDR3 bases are TGCAGTGCTAGTACTAGCGGGAGACCCGACAATGAGCAGTTCTTC. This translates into CSASTSGRPDNEQFF.